A single sample is the source of the 9 T cell receptor beta chains below, sequenced in a study of blood T cell repertoires in COVID-19 (TCRdb year 2020). Library preparation was by the immunoSEQ multiplex PCR assay. Sourced from immuneACCESS, this table was stored by TCRdb with only in-frame sequences that have V and J called. A share of the clones is absent; for the studies checked, an unresolved V gene accounts for under half, and the remainder has no known explanation. The sample table records about 350,000 clones; about nine tenths of these occur just once. The ten biggest clones cover under 1.2% of the sample. Sequences were obtained from PBMCs or T cells enriched from blood (not recorded which). Receptor source: a woman in her twenties or thirties who had been exposed to COVID-19.

This clone occurred a few times. This chain joins TRBV11-2 and TRBJ2-2; TRBD2 might be the D (6 bases). Germline-derived CDR1 and CDR2 are SGHAT and FQNNGV. The CDR3 has 16 residues. The V end lost 7 bases, the J end lost 1 base, and 16 bases lay between the germline ends. The chain's CDR3 is CASTPGGAENTGELFF. In nucleotides, the CDR3 is TGTGCCAGCACCCCTGGCGGGGCCGAGAACACCGGGGAGCTGTTTTTT. Full variable domain (rest looked up from reference TRBV11-2 and TRBJ2-2): EAGVAQSPRYKIIEKRQSVAFWCNPISGHATLYWYQQILGQGPKLLIQFQNNGVVDDSQLPKDRFSAERLKGVDSTLKIQPAKLEDSAVYLCASTPGGAENTGELFFGEGSRLTVL.

The chain links TRBV11-2 to TRBJ2-7; 12 positions agree with TRBD2. The ends lost 5 bases at V and 3 bases at J; junction bases unmatched: 11. The CDR3 runs to 17 residues. Germline V gene sequence: CDR1 SGHAT, CDR2 FQNNGV. The CDR3 DNA reads TGTGCCAGCAGCCTACCCCCGACTAGCGGGAGTTACTACGAGCAGTACTTC. It specifies CASSLPPTSGSYYEQYF.

This chain joins TRBV10-1 and TRBJ1-1; TRBD1 is a possible D gene (6 bases). The germline V and J ends were trimmed by 6 bases and 1 base, with 15 bases remaining between them. Germline V CDR1 and CDR2: WNHNN, SYGVQD (reference sequence). This CDR3 has 15 residues. The CDR3 here is CASREDRGSNTEAFF. In nucleotides, the CDR3 is TGCGCCAGCAGAGAGGACAGAGGATCGAACACTGAAGCTTTCTTT.

The chain is built from TRBV25-1 and TRBJ2-1, with D perhaps matching TRBD2 (6 bases). CDR1 and CDR2 from the germline V gene are MGHDK and SYGVNS. Trimming removed 3 bases at V and 5 bases at J, with 17 bases between. This CDR3 has 16 amino acids. CDR3 amino acids: CASSEERAPRDNEQFF. The CDR3 DNA reads TGTGCCAGCAGTGAGGAGCGGGCCCCAAGGGACAATGAGCAGTTCTTC.

This chain links TRBV19 with TRBJ2-7; TRBD2 agrees at 10 bases. This CDR3 comprises 16 residues. With V trimmed by 5 bases and J by 0 bases, 7 bases remained unmatched. Per germline, CDR1 LNHDA and CDR2 SQIVND (reference sequence). The CDR3 nucleotides are TGTGCCAGTAGTGTAACTAGCGGGAAAGACTCCTACGAGCAGTACTTC. It codes for CASSVTSGKDSYEQYF.

V usage is TRBV18 and J usage is TRBJ2-5; 7 bases align to TRBD1. CDR3 length: 15 residues. CDR1 is KGHSH, CDR2 LQKENI, per germline. V trimming: 3 bases; J trimming: 2 bases; junction bases outside the gene matches: 6. This chain's CDR3 is CASSPTRGSQETQYF. The CDR3 coding sequence is TGTGCCAGCTCACCTACCAGGGGGTCTCAAGAGACCCAGTACTTC.

The gene calls are TRBV9 and TRBJ2-2, with D possibly matching TRBD1 (5 bases). The CDR3 loop spans 16 amino acids. Germline values: CDR1 SGDLS, CDR2 YYNGEE. Trimming pared 1 base from V and 4 bases from J, leaving 14 bases between. The CDR3 nucleotides read TGTGCCAGCAGCGTATCTGCAGGGTCGGGCACCGGGGAGCTGTTTTTT. It codes for CASSVSAGSGTGELFF.

Here the CDR3 DNA reads TGTGCCAGCAGCGTAGCCCGGACAGGGGGCGGATATAACTATGGCTACACCTTC. It specifies CASSVARTGGGYNYGYTF. This chain joins TRBV9 and TRBJ1-2; TRBD1 agrees at 11 bases. This CDR3 contains 18 residues. In germline, CDR1 is SGDLS, CDR2 YYNGEE. With 0 bases clipped from V and 1 base from J, the junction kept 8 bases outside the gene matches.

This chain uses TRBV5-8 with TRBJ2-1, with TRBD2 matching over 8 bases. With V trimmed by 0 bases and J by 9 bases, 11 bases remained unmatched. This CDR3 is built from 16 residues. Germline CDR1 SGHTS, CDR2 YDEGEE. The CDR3, as DNA: TGTGCCAGCAGCTTGGGAACAGCGGGAGCGTATCGTGAGCAGTTCTTC. Amino acid sequence: CASSLGTAGAYREQFF.